These T cell receptor beta chains were read from a single sample in a study of T cell changes during pregnancy in multiple sclerosis. TCRdb keeps only in-frame clones here, not all; method: immunoSEQ multiplex PCR. The repertoire holds roughly 60,000 clones, 80% to 95% seen once, with 1.4% in the top ten. This specimen consisted of peripheral blood, obtained in the second trimester of pregnancy. These receptors were collected from a female donor with multiple sclerosis, enrolled in a pregnancy study. CDR3s include the opening cysteine and the closing phenylalanine or tryptophan. A D gene is named only where the DNA matches it firmly. Not every row has a clone size; where given, it reads once, few, many or a size class.

d_call,j_call,clone_size,v_call,cdr3_aa,cdr3_nt
TRBD2,TRBJ2-7,.,TRBV29-1,CSVAGTSGDYEQYF,TGCAGCGTGGCAGGGACTAGCGGGGACTACGAGCAGTACTTC
.,TRBJ2-7,.,TRBV2,CASNVQGRKQYF,TGTGCCAGCAACGTACAGGGCAGAAAGCAGTACTTC
.,TRBJ2-7,.,TRBV25-1,CASSPRGLTYEQYF,TGTGCCAGCAGCCCCAGGGGCCTTACCTACGAGCAGTACTTC
.,TRBJ2-4,.,TRBV6-4,CASSDSSIWNIQYF,TGTGCCAGCAGTGACTCGTCTATCTGGAACATTCAGTACTTC
TRBD2,TRBJ2-3,.,TRBV7-3,CASSPSASGSTNTQYF,TGTGCCAGCAGCCCGAGTGCTAGCGGGAGCACGAATACGCAGTATTTT
TRBD2,TRBJ2-7,.,TRBV27,CASSSSSGSPYEQYF,TGTGCCAGCAGTTCATCTAGCGGGAGCCCCTACGAGCAGTACTTC
TRBD1,TRBJ2-3,.,TRBV10-3,CAITGDRSYTQYF,TGTGCCATCACTGGGGACAGGTCCTATACGCAGTATTTT
.,TRBJ2-7,.,TRBV30,CALVTGQSYEQYF,TGTGCTTTAGTAACGGGACAATCCTACGAGCAGTACTTC
TRBD2,TRBJ2-7,.,TRBV9,CASSVGGGSYDYEQYF,TGTGCCAGCAGCGTAGGGGGGGGGAGTTACGATTACGAGCAGTACTTC
TRBD2,TRBJ2-1,.,TRBV5-1,CASSPTAGGPHNEQFF,TGCGCCAGCAGCCCTACAGCGGGAGGGCCGCACAATGAGCAGTTCTTC
.,TRBJ1-3,.,TRBV19,CASSRTASSGNTIYF,TGTGCCAGTTCCCGGACAGCGAGCTCTGGAAACACCATATATTTT
.,TRBJ2-1,.,TRBV9,CASSVLSGDSSYNEQFF,TGTGCCAGCAGCGTACTTAGCGGGGACAGCTCCTACAATGAGCAGTTCTTC
.,TRBJ1-1,.,TRBV7-9,CASSFGGVNTEAFF,TGTGCCAGCAGCTTCGGGGGAGTGAACACTGAAGCTTTCTTT
TRBD2,TRBJ2-1,.,TRBV7-2,CASSPGLVSDEQFF,TGTGCCAGCAGCCCGGGACTAGTCTCCGATGAGCAGTTCTTC
TRBD2,TRBJ2-5,.,TRBV4-2,CASSQEAGWETQYF,TGTGCCAGCAGCCAAGAAGCGGGGTGGGAGACCCAGTACTTC
TRBD2,TRBJ2-2,.,TRBV28,CASSPSTGAGPTGELFF,TGTGCCAGCAGTCCCTCTACAGGAGCGGGGCCCACCGGGGAGCTGTTTTTT
TRBD1,TRBJ1-5,.,TRBV30,CAWSGQGDQPQHF,TGTGCCTGGAGTGGACAGGGAGATCAGCCCCAGCATTTT
.,TRBJ2-7,.,TRBV7-9,CASSPLGLITNEQYF,TGTGCCAGCAGCCCACTAGGACTCATAACGAACGAGCAGTACTTC
.,TRBJ2-1,.,TRBV13,CASSSSGQIYNEQFF,TGTGCCAGCAGCTCCTCCGGACAGATCTACAATGAGCAGTTCTTC
.,TRBJ2-7,.,TRBV7-2,CASSSLGWVGEQYF,TGTGCCAGCAGCTCACTAGGGTGGGTGGGGGAGCAGTACTTC
TRBD2,TRBJ2-7,.,TRBV6-4,CASSDSRGTSGRYEQYF,TGTGCCAGCAGTGACTCGAGGGGGACTAGCGGGAGATACGAGCAGTACTTC
TRBD2,TRBJ2-1,.,TRBV5-4,CASNSGGVSYNEQFF,TGTGCCAGCAACTCGGGGGGGGTATCCTACAATGAGCAGTTCTTC
.,TRBJ2-7,.,TRBV7-2,CASSPGARSYEQYF,TGTGCCAGCAGCCCAGGTGCGCGCTCCTACGAGCAGTACTTC
.,TRBJ2-2,.,TRBV9,CASSVGVGELFF,TGTGCCAGCAGCGTAGGCGTCGGGGAGCTGTTTTTT
.,TRBJ1-1,.,TRBV15,CATSVNHLGTTNTEAFF,TGTGCCACCAGCGTTAACCATTTAGGGACAACCAACACTGAAGCTTTCTTT
TRBD2,TRBJ2-1,.,TRBV7-2,CASSLPSGLSSYNEQFF,TGTGCCAGCAGCCTCCCTAGCGGGCTGAGCTCCTACAATGAGCAGTTCTTC
.,TRBJ1-4,.,TRBV7-8,CASSPSSQEKLFF,TGTGCCAGCAGCCCCTCCTCGCAGGAAAAACTGTTTTTT
TRBD1,TRBJ1-2,once,TRBV4-1,CASSQSTGVNYGYTF,TGCGCCAGCAGCCAGTCGACAGGGGTTAACTATGGCTACACCTTC
TRBD2,TRBJ2-3,.,TRBV4-1,CASSQVSAGADTQYF,TGCGCCAGCAGCCAAGTTTCAGCGGGAGCAGATACGCAGTATTTT
TRBD2,TRBJ2-2,.,TRBV5-4,CASSLPSGSVTGELFF,TGTGCCAGCAGCTTGCCTAGCGGGAGTGTCACCGGGGAGCTGTTTTTT
.,TRBJ2-7,.,TRBV30,CAWGWNRAEQYF,TGTGCCTGGGGTTGGAACAGGGCCGAGCAGTACTTC
TRBD1,TRBJ2-4,.,TRBV19,CASSIAGGGSNIQYF,TGTGCCAGTAGTATCGCAGGGGGCGGCTCGAACATTCAGTACTTC
TRBD2,TRBJ2-3,.,TRBV27,CASSVLGLASTDTQYF,TGTGCCAGCAGCGTACTCGGACTAGCTAGCACAGATACGCAGTATTTT
TRBD2,TRBJ2-3,.,TRBV2,CASRERENTDTQYF,TGTGCCAGCAGGGAGCGGGAAAACACAGATACGCAGTATTTT
TRBD1,TRBJ1-1,.,TRBV10-1,CASSTGTGGTEAFF,TGCGCCAGCAGCACTGGGACAGGGGGGACTGAAGCTTTCTTT
.,TRBJ2-7,.,TRBV28,CASRAPGVQVSYEQYF,TGTGCCAGCAGAGCACCGGGAGTACAGGTCTCCTACGAGCAGTACTTC
TRBD1,TRBJ2-7,.,TRBV7-9,CASSLQIQGFQYF,TGTGCCAGCAGCCTTCAAATACAGGGGTTTCAGTACTTC
.,TRBJ2-2,.,TRBV29-1,CSAKRYGGSNTGELFF,TGCAGCGCTAAAAGATACGGGGGATCGAACACCGGGGAGCTGTTTTTT
TRBD1,TRBJ2-7,.,TRBV30,CAWSPTGGWTYEQYF,TGTGCCTGGAGTCCTACAGGGGGTTGGACCTACGAGCAGTACTTC
TRBD2,TRBJ2-2,.,TRBV5-1,CASSSLTSGNTGELFF,TGCGCCAGCAGCTCCCTGACTAGCGGGAACACCGGGGAGCTGTTTTTT
.,TRBJ1-1,.,TRBV2,CASSAENTEAFF,TGTGCCAGCAGCGCGGAGAACACTGAAGCTTTCTTT
.,TRBJ1-1,.,TRBV10-3,CAISVRGTEAFF,TGTGCCATCAGTGTCAGGGGAACTGAAGCTTTCTTT
TRBD2,TRBJ2-5,.,TRBV18,CASSPGTRRETQYF,TGTGCCAGCTCACCCGGGACTAGACGGGAGACCCAGTACTTC
.,TRBJ2-7,.,TRBV10-3,CAISESNREGLEQYF,TGTGCCATCAGTGAGTCGAACAGGGAGGGTCTCGAGCAGTACTTC
TRBD1,TRBJ1-2,.,TRBV18,CASSPSQGNYGYTF,TGTGCCAGCTCACCCTCACAGGGGAACTATGGCTACACCTTC
TRBD2,TRBJ2-1,.,TRBV6-4,CASSRIAGEGHNEQFF,TGTGCCAGCAGTCGGATAGCGGGAGAAGGACACAATGAGCAGTTCTTC
.,TRBJ2-3,.,TRBV19,CASKMGLIGTDTQYF,TGTGCCAGTAAAATGGGTCTTATCGGGACAGATACGCAGTATTTT
TRBD2,TRBJ2-3,.,TRBV5-1,CASSFAAGGTDTQYF,TGCGCCAGCAGCTTCGCGGCGGGAGGCACAGATACGCAGTATTTT
TRBD1,TRBJ2-7,.,TRBV29-1,CSVERQGYEQYF,TGCAGCGTTGAACGACAGGGCTACGAGCAGTACTTC
TRBD1,TRBJ1-4,.,TRBV7-9,CASSLSGGFTEKLFF,TGTGCCAGCAGCTTATCAGGGGGCTTTACTGAAAAACTGTTTTTT
TRBD2,TRBJ2-7,.,TRBV5-5,CASSLFVLAGEQYF,TGTGCCAGCAGCTTGTTCGTCCTAGCGGGCGAGCAGTACTTC
.,TRBJ1-5,.,TRBV5-1,CASSLDSHQPQHF,TGCGCCAGCAGCTTGGACAGCCATCAGCCCCAGCATTTT
TRBD2,TRBJ2-3,.,TRBV30,CAWSVLGDYTDTQYF,TGTGCCTGGAGTGTACTTGGGGACTACACAGATACGCAGTATTTT
TRBD1,TRBJ1-1,.,TRBV12-5,CATKQGGNPEAFF,TGTGCTACTAAACAGGGGGGCAACCCTGAAGCTTTCTTT
TRBD2,TRBJ2-3,.,TRBV19,CASSRGTSPDTQYF,TGTGCCAGTAGTCGGGGGACTAGCCCAGATACGCAGTATTTT
TRBD2,TRBJ2-1,.,TRBV7-6,CASSLARPAGAAEQFF,TGTGCCAGCAGCTTAGCGCGCCCAGCGGGAGCAGCTGAGCAGTTCTTC
TRBD2,TRBJ2-7,.,TRBV2,CASMRGAEEQYF,TGTGCCAGCATGCGGGGGGCTGAAGAGCAGTACTTC
TRBD2,TRBJ2-2,.,TRBV5-1,CASTPGTINTGELFF,TGCGCCAGCACCCCCGGGACTATCAACACCGGGGAGCTGTTTTTT
TRBD2,TRBJ2-3,.,TRBV11-2,CASRPRTSGSGTDTQYF,TGTGCCAGCAGACCTCGGACTAGCGGGAGTGGCACAGATACGCAGTATTTT